The rows below give T cell receptor beta chains drawn from one sample of a study of blood T cell repertoires in COVID-19. Profiled with immunoSEQ multiplex PCR; TCRdb holds only in-frame clones, not every one. The data contain 490,000 or so clones, approximately 91% of them singletons. Sequences were obtained from PBMCs or T cells enriched from blood (not recorded which). The receptors shown here come from a woman aged 60 to 75 who had recovered from COVID-19. Both conserved end residues are part of each CDR3. Fields, in order: clone size, V gene, J gene, D gene, CDR3 protein, CDR3 DNA. The D gene is left open where the match is weak. Part of the rows lack a size; the others show once, few, many or a class for expanded clones.

abundance: .
v_gene: TRBV19
j_gene: TRBJ1-5
d_gene: .
CDR3aa: CASSIGLYSNQPQHF
CDR3nt: TGTGCCAGTAGTATAGGTCTATATAGCAATCAGCCCCAGCATTTT

abundance: once
v_gene: TRBV27
j_gene: TRBJ2-1
d_gene: TRBD2
CDR3aa: CASSAGGGAYHNEQFF
CDR3nt: TGTGCCAGCAGTGCGGGGGGCGGGGCCTACCACAATGAGCAGTTCTTC

abundance: .
v_gene: TRBV7-2
j_gene: TRBJ1-1
d_gene: TRBD1
CDR3aa: CASSFTGGTEAFF
CDR3nt: TGTGCCAGCAGCTTTACAGGGGGCACTGAAGCTTTCTTT

abundance: .
v_gene: TRBV7-9
j_gene: TRBJ2-5
d_gene: TRBD2
CDR3aa: CASSLDGGGALRETQYF
CDR3nt: TGTGCCAGCAGCTTAGACGGCGGGGGGGCGTTAAGGGAGACCCAGTACTTC

abundance: .
v_gene: TRBV25-1
j_gene: TRBJ1-4
d_gene: .
CDR3aa: CASSGTTATNEKLFF
CDR3nt: TGTGCCAGCAGTGGGACTACGGCAACTAATGAAAAACTGTTTTTT

abundance: .
v_gene: TRBV27
j_gene: TRBJ2-7
d_gene: TRBD1
CDR3aa: CASSRTGGSRHEQYF
CDR3nt: TGTGCCAGCAGTCGGACAGGGGGGTCCAGACACGAGCAGTACTTC

abundance: .
v_gene: TRBV18
j_gene: TRBJ2-3
d_gene: TRBD1
CDR3aa: CASSPLATGTGVTDTQYF
CDR3nt: TGTGCCAGCTCACCACTCGCTACCGGGACAGGGGTAACAGATACGCAGTATTTT

abundance: .
v_gene: TRBV3-1/TRBV3-2
j_gene: TRBJ1-4
d_gene: TRBD1
CDR3aa: CASSRGPRQGDEKLFF
CDR3nt: TGTGCCAGCAGTCGAGGCCCGAGACAGGGCGATGAAAAACTGTTTTTT

abundance: once
v_gene: TRBV6-5
j_gene: TRBJ1-1
d_gene: .
CDR3aa: CASSTGVNTEAFF
CDR3nt: TGTGCCAGCAGTACAGGAGTGAACACTGAAGCTTTCTTT

abundance: .
v_gene: TRBV4-1
j_gene: TRBJ2-3
d_gene: TRBD1
CDR3aa: CASSQGTGPPTDTQYF
CDR3nt: TGCGCCAGCAGCCAAGGGACAGGTCCACCCACAGATACGCAGTATTTT

abundance: .
v_gene: TRBV5-1
j_gene: TRBJ1-1
d_gene: .
CDR3aa: CASSSRGNTEAFF
CDR3nt: TGCGCCAGCAGCTCCAGGGGGAACACTGAAGCTTTCTTT

abundance: .
v_gene: TRBV6-5
j_gene: TRBJ2-1
d_gene: TRBD2
CDR3aa: CASSRALAGGGEQFF
CDR3nt: TGTGCCAGCAGCCGGGCACTAGCGGGGGGAGGTGAGCAGTTCTTC

abundance: few
v_gene: TRBV7-2
j_gene: TRBJ1-5
d_gene: .
CDR3aa: CASSFLGLGNQPQHF
CDR3nt: TGTGCCAGCAGCTTTCTAGGACTGGGCAATCAGCCCCAGCATTTT

abundance: once
v_gene: TRBV19
j_gene: TRBJ1-5
d_gene: .
CDR3aa: CASSTPPVAGAMHNQPQHF
CDR3nt: TGTGCCAGTAGCACCCCCCCGGTGGCAGGGGCAATGCATAATCAGCCCCAGCATTTT

abundance: .
v_gene: TRBV5-1
j_gene: TRBJ1-2
d_gene: TRBD1
CDR3aa: CASSLATDRGSGYTF
CDR3nt: TGCGCCAGCAGCTTGGCCACCGACAGGGGCTCTGGCTACACCTTC

abundance: .
v_gene: TRBV3-1/TRBV3-2
j_gene: TRBJ1-1
d_gene: TRBD1
CDR3aa: CASSLSGQGIRTEAFF
CDR3nt: TGTGCCAGCAGCCTCTCGGGACAGGGGATTCGGACTGAAGCTTTCTTT